This T cell receptor beta chain was recorded in a study of identical twins. Study-wide results and limits: Some out-of-frame alpha sequences were shared by twins, and these showed excess low generation probability.

Healthy Caucasians made up all donors. There are a few counts of this clonotype. The antigen is not known. TCRdb re-derived calls from the 5' RACE reads in MiXCR, one entry per CDR3 protein. The sample yields 550,000 to 700,000 distinct CDR3 sequences, about 20% seen once. CDR1 and CDR2 from the germline V gene are SGHTA and FQGNSA. The CDR3 is 14 residues long. The V end lost 3 bases, the J end lost 4 bases, and 7 bases lay between the germline ends. These data were also reused for a study on T cells expressing NK-cell markers. As reported in that work: Sorted CD3+CD56+NKG2C+, CD3+CD56+NKG2C- and CD3+CD56-NKG2C+ T-cell subsets were beta-chain profiled. About six of the donors carried dominant NKG2C+ clonotypes that took up roughly 1.0-8% of their CD8+ T cells.

Sequenced input: PBMCs. The TCR sequence derives from a woman younger than 35 in good health. This chain joins TRBV7-2 and TRBJ1-6; D not resolved. The CDR3 sequence: CASSLAAYNSPLHF. CDR3 bases: TGTGCCAGCAGCTTGGCAGCGTATAATTCACCCCTCCACTTT. Full variable domain (missing parts from reference TRBV7-2 and TRBJ1-6): GAGVSQSPSNKVTEKGKDVELRCDPISGHTALYWYRQSLGQGLEFLIYFQGNSAPDKSGLPSDRFSAERTGGSVSTLTIQRTQQEDSAVYLCASSLAAYNSPLHFGNGTRLTVT.